Presented here are 27 T cell receptor beta chains from one specimen sequenced in a study of OX40 agonist ivuxolimab in advanced cancers. Here immunoSEQ multiplex PCR was the method, and the copy in TCRdb shows in-frame clones only, minus some. The data contain tens of thousands of clones, approximately 80% of them singletons. The sample in question was CD4+ or CD8+ T cells sorted from blood, obtained in a trial of the OX40 agonist ivuxolimab. These receptors were collected from an adult with an advanced solid tumor such as melanoma, head and neck, liver or kidney cancer.

The chain links TRBV5-1 to TRBJ1-4, with D unresolved. Trimming left V 2 bases short and J 0 bases short, with 8 bases between. Per germline, CDR1 SGHRS and CDR2 YFSETQ. The CDR3 is 15 amino acids. CDR3 region: CASSLRRATNEKLFF. The CDR3 region has the DNA TGCGCCAGCAGCTTACGACGAGCAACTAATGAAAAACTGTTTTTT.

J is TRBJ2-1 and V is TRBV5-4; TRBD2 aligns across 8 bases. CDR1 and CDR2 (germline): SGHNT, YYREEE (reference sequence). Trimming at V came to 4 bases and at J to 10 bases, leaving 13 bases not matched to a gene. The CDR3 is 15 amino acids. The CDR3 loop is CASSGAGLGGGEQFF. CDR3 nucleotides: TGTGCCAGCAGCGGCGCGGGACTAGGAGGTGGGGAGCAGTTCTTC.

The J gene is TRBJ2-7, the V gene TRBV28, with no clear D. The germline V gene has CDR1 MDHEN and CDR2 SYDVKM. The CDR3 runs 11 residues. V shed 3 bases and J shed 4 bases, with 4 bases lying between them. CDR3 residues: CASSFGYEQYF. The CDR3 nucleotides are TGTGCCAGCAGTTTTGGGTACGAGCAGTACTTC. The whole variable domain, remainder taken from reference TRBV28 and TRBJ2-7, is DVKVTQSSRYLVKRTGEKVFLECVQDMDHENMFWYRQDPGLGLRLIYFSYDVKMKEKGDIPEGYSVSREKKERFSLILESASTNQTSMYLCASSFGYEQYFGPGTRLTVT.

This sequence joins TRBV7-3 and TRBJ2-2; 10 bases agree with TRBD1. Germline lookup yields CDR1 SGHTA and CDR2 FQGTGA. Trimming took 5 bases from V and 5 from J; bases not matched to a gene: 8. The CDR3 consists of 16 residues. The CDR3 here is CASSPSGTGVTGELFF. In DNA form, the CDR3 reads TGTGCCAGCAGCCCATCCGGGACAGGGGTGACCGGGGAGCTGTTTTTT.

The chain joins TRBV6-5 to TRBJ2-7; 7 positions agree with TRBD2. Germline V gene lookup returns CDR1 MNHEY and CDR2 SVGAGI. The CDR3 has 14 amino acids. The V gene end was trimmed by 6 bases and the J gene end by 6 bases; junction bases not matched to a gene: 11. CDR3 amino acids: CASRLLGGRGEQYF. In DNA, the CDR3 is TGTGCCAGCAGGCTCCTGGGAGGGAGAGGCGAGCAGTACTTC.

CDR3 in DNA: TGTGCCAGCTCACCACAGAGGGACAGGGACATTGTCGAGCAGTACTTC. Residues: CASSPQRDRDIVEQYF. This rearrangement joins TRBV18 to TRBJ2-7, with 9 bases lining up with TRBD1. The CDR3 extends over 16 amino acids. Looked up from germline, CDR1 is KGHSH and CDR2 is LQKENI. V shed 1 base, J shed 6 bases, and the junction held 10 bases outside the gene matches.

The rearrangement uses TRBV5-6 and TRBJ1-4, with D possibly matching TRBD1 (5 bases). Germline V gene lookup returns CDR1 SGHDT and CDR2 YYEEEE. V shed 0 bases and J shed 5 bases, with 14 bases lying between them. This CDR3 contains 16 residues. Here the CDR3 reads CASSLVTGVSNEKLFF. As DNA, the CDR3 is TGTGCCAGCAGCTTGGTCACGGGGGTGTCAAATGAAAAACTGTTTTTT.

This clone turned up a few times. V usage is TRBV7-2 and J usage is TRBJ2-7; 9 bases align to TRBD1. From germline, CDR1 is SGHTA and CDR2 FQGNSA. CDR3 length: 15 residues. After removal of 3 bases from V and 1 base from J, the junction contained 4 bases not matched to a gene. CDR3 DNA: TGTGCCAGCAGCTTTTCACAGGGGGCGTCCTACGAGCAGTACTTC. It codes for CASSFSQGASYEQYF.

The chain has TRBV27 and TRBJ2-6; no reliable D call. The V end lost 7 bases, the J end lost 4 bases, and 14 bases lay between the germline ends. CDR1 and CDR2 (germline): MNHEY, SMNVEV (reference sequence). CDR3 size: 15 residues. CDR3 in DNA: TGTGCCAGCACCAGGAATCCCCTCGGGGCCAACGTCCTGACTTTC. Its translation: CASTRNPLGANVLTF.

The V and J genes are TRBV28 and TRBJ2-3; the D gene is possibly TRBD1 (6 bases). The CDR3 totals 15 residues. The V and J ends lost 5 bases and 3 bases respectively, with 15 bases between them. Germline V gene sequence: CDR1 MDHEN, CDR2 SYDVKM. The CDR3 is CASSPRDRLTDTQYF. The CDR3 DNA reads as TGTGCCAGCAGTCCTCGAGACAGGCTTACAGATACGCAGTATTTT.

The chain has TRBV18 and TRBJ2-2; 11 nucleotides match TRBD2. Germline V gene sequence: CDR1 KGHSH, CDR2 LQKENI. This CDR3 spans 17 amino acids. V shed 2 bases and J 2 bases; nucleotides not matched to a gene: 4. DNA for the CDR3: TGTGCCAGCTCACCAGCTAGCGGGAGGATAAACACCGGGGAGCTGTTTTTT. This translates into CASSPASGRINTGELFF.

This chain links TRBV7-2 with TRBJ1-6; tentative D call: TRBD1 (5 bases). CDR3 length: 15 amino acids. Germline CDR1 is SGHTA and CDR2 is FQGNSA. V was cut by 5 bases and J by 10 bases, with 18 bases left in between. As DNA, the CDR3 is TGTGCCAGCAGCCACCCCCAGGGAAAAAGGTCACCCCTCCACTTT. It encodes CASSHPQGKRSPLHF.

The V and J genes are TRBV5-6 and TRBJ2-1; D remains ambiguous. This CDR3 contains 12 residues. The V and J ends lost 2 bases and 6 bases respectively, with 6 bases between them. Looked up from germline, CDR1 is SGHDT and CDR2 is YYEEEE. CDR3 DNA sequence: TGTGCCAGCAGCTTAGTCAGCAATGAGCAGTTCTTC. Protein sequence: CASSLVSNEQFF.

This clone counts as medium-sized. Additional DNA sequences in this sample encode the identical CDR3. This chain connects TRBV6-5 to TRBJ1-5; 7 bases match TRBD1. Germline CDR1 reads MNHEY; CDR2 reads SVGAGI. V shed 3 bases, J shed 4 bases, and the junction held 6 bases outside the gene matches. This CDR3 region has 15 residues. The CDR3 region has the DNA TGTGCCAGCAGTTATCGGGCAGGGGGAAATCAGCCCCAGCATTTT. The encoded protein is CASSYRAGGNQPQHF.

V gene TRBV28 combines with J gene TRBJ1-2; D might be TRBD1 (6 bases). The germline V gene has CDR1 MDHEN and CDR2 SYDVKM. The CDR3 has 14 residues. Trimming pared 6 bases from V and 8 bases from J, leaving 19 bases between. The CDR3 region has the DNA TGTGCCAGCAGCCCGAATACAGGGTATCGGGGCTACACCTTC. This translates into CASSPNTGYRGYTF.

CDR3 sequence reads: CASSPLTSGRINEQFF. The CDR3 nucleotides are TGTGCCAGCTCACCACTAACTAGCGGGAGGATCAATGAGCAGTTCTTC. V and J are TRBV18 and TRBJ2-1; 12 positions agree with TRBD2. The CDR3 consists of 16 residues. With V trimmed by 1 base and J by 6 bases, 4 bases remained unmatched. The germline V gene encodes CDR1 KGHSH and CDR2 LQKENI.

This chain joins TRBV6-4 and TRBJ1-2; 9 bases fit TRBD1. CDR3 length: 13 residues. Germline V gene sequence: CDR1 MRHNA, CDR2 SNTAGT. V shed 6 bases and J 8 bases; nucleotides not matched to a gene: 7. CDR3 nucleotides: TGTGCCAGCAGAACAGGGGGCTCGAGCGGCTACACCTTC. Amino acids: CASRTGGSSGYTF.

This clone was seen a few times. The V call is TRBV19, the J call TRBJ2-5; 11 bases map to TRBD1. Germline loops: CDR1 LNHDA, CDR2 SQIVND (reference sequence). V lost 5 bases to trimming and J lost 3 bases; unmatched junction nucleotides: 5. The CDR3 extends over 15 amino acids. CDR3 in DNA: TGTGCCAGTAGTGAATGGACAGGGGGCAAAGAGACCCAGTACTTC. It yields the protein CASSEWTGGKETQYF.

This clone was picked up a small number of times. J is TRBJ2-3 and V is TRBV7-3; no clear D gene. Germline V gene data show CDR1 as SGHTA and CDR2 as FQGTGA. The CDR3 spans 13 residues. Trimming left V 2 bases short and J 10 bases short, with 13 bases between. The CDR3: CASSLDPRAPQYF. The CDR3, as DNA: TGTGCCAGCAGCTTAGACCCTCGAGCGCCGCAGTATTTT. The variable domain in full, completed from reference TRBV7-3 and TRBJ2-3, reads GAGVSQTPSNKVTEKGKYVELRCDPISGHTALYWYRQSLGQGPEFLIYFQGTGAADDSGLPNDRFFAVRPEGSVSTLKIQRTERGDSAVYLCASSLDPRAPQYFGPGTRLTVL.

A note on this clone: One end of the junction fails to match germline, which may point to a read error. The chain uses TRBV15 and TRBJ1-2; maybe TRBD1 (5 bases). This CDR3 comprises 14 residues. The germline gives CDR1 LNHNV, CDR2 YYDKDF (reference sequence). The CDR3 protein is CATNMGRGRPPRAF. The CDR3 DNA is TGTGCCACGAATATGGGCCGAGGGAGGCCCCCCAGGGCCTTC.

This rearrangement joins TRBV5-6 to TRBJ1-2; 8 nucleotides agree with TRBD1. The V gene end was trimmed by 1 base and the J gene end by 4 bases; junction bases not matched to a gene: 6. This CDR3 comprises 15 residues. CDR1 and CDR2 (germline): SGHDT, YYEEEE. CDR3 region: CASSLYQGAGYGYTF. As DNA, the CDR3 is TGTGCCAGCAGCTTGTATCAGGGGGCGGGCTATGGCTACACCTTC.

The chain links TRBV29-1 to TRBJ1-1; D is undetermined. The ends were cut back, 5 bases at V and 0 bases at J, with 16 bases in the middle. The CDR3 loop spans 15 amino acids. Looked up from germline, CDR1 is SQVTM and CDR2 is ANQGSEA. This chain's CDR3 is CSVTKGGWVNTEAFF. The CDR3 nucleotides read TGCAGCGTTACGAAGGGCGGTTGGGTGAACACTGAAGCTTTCTTT.

This chain uses TRBV6-6 with TRBJ1-5; D may be TRBD1 (6 bases). V gave up 2 bases and J gave up 3 bases, with 8 bases separating them. Per germline, CDR1 MNHNY and CDR2 SVGAGI (reference sequence). CDR3 size: 14 residues. CDR3 bases: TGTGCCAGCAGTTACGGGGGCCTCAATCAGCCCCAGCATTTT. Residues: CASSYGGLNQPQHF.

The rearrangement joins TRBV6-5 to TRBJ2-1; TRBD1 or TRBD2 may be the D gene (5 bases each). V shed 5 bases and J shed 10 bases, with 18 bases lying between them. CDR3 length equals 14 residues. Germline V lookup: CDR1 MNHEY, CDR2 SVGAGI. In DNA, the CDR3 is TGTGCCAGCAGTGAAGTAGGGGACGCCGGAGAGCAGTTCTTC. Amino acids: CASSEVGDAGEQFF.

The chain couples TRBV18 to TRBJ2-1; 11 nucleotides align to TRBD2. The CDR3 runs 16 residues. V lost 1 base, J lost 7 bases, and 6 bases stayed unmatched. CDR1 is KGHSH, CDR2 LQKENI, per germline. The CDR3 DNA reads as TGTGCCAGCTCACCACGGCTAGCGGGAGGAGGGAATGAGCAGTTCTTC. Protein: CASSPRLAGGGNEQFF.

The genes are TRBV7-2 and TRBJ2-5, with D possibly being TRBD2 (5 bases). Germline values: CDR1 SGHTA, CDR2 FQGNSA. V lost 2 bases and J lost 2, with 9 bases in between. This CDR3 contains 14 residues. The DNA of the CDR3 is TGTGCCAGCAGCTTACGCCGGGGTCAAGAGACCCAGTACTTC. Its translation is CASSLRRGQETQYF.

This chain connects TRBV7-3 to TRBJ2-2; 10 nucleotides align to TRBD2. The germline CDR1 and CDR2 sequences are SGHTA and FQGTGA. The trim removed 4 bases at V and 5 bases at J, leaving 1 base unmatched. The CDR3 covers 14 residues. The CDR3 protein is CASSSSGRTGELFF. The DNA of the CDR3 is TGTGCCAGCAGCTCTAGCGGGAGAACCGGGGAGCTGTTTTTT.